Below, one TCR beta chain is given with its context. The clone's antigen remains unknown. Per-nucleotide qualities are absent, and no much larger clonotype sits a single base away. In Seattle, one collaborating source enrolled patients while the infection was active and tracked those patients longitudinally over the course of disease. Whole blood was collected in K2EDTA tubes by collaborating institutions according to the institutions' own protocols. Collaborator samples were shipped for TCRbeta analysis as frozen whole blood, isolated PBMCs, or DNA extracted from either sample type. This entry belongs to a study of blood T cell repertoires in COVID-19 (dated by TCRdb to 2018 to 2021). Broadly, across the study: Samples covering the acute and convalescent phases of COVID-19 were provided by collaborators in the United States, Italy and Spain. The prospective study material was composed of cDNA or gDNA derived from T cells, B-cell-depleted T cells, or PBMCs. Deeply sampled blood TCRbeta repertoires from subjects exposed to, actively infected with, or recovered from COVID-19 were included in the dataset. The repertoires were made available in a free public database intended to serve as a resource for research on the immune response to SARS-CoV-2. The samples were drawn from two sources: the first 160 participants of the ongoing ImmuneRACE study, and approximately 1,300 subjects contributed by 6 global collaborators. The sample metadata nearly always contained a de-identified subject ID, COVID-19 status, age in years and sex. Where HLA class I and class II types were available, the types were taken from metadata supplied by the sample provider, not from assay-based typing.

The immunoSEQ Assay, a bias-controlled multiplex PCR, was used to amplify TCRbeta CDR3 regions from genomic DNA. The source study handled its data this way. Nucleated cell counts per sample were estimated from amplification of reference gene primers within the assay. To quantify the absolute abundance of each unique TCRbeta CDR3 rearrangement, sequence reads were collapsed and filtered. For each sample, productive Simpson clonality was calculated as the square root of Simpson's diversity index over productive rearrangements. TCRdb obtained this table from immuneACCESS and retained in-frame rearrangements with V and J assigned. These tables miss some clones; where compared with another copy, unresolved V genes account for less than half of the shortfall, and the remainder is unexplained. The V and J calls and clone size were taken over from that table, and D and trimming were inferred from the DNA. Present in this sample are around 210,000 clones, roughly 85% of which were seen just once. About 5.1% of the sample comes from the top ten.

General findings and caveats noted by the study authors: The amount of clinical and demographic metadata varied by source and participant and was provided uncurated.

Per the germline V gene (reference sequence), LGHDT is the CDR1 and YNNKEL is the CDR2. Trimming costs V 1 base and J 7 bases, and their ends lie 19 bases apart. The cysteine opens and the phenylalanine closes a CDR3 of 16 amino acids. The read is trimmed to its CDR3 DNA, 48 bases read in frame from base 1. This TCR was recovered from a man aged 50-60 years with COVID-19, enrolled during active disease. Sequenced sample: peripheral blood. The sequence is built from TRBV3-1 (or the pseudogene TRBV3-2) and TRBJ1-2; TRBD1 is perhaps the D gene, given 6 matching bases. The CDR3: CASSQVTKGVFGGYTF. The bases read TGTGCCAGCAGCCAAGTGACTAAGGGGGTCTTTGGTGGCTACACCTTC.